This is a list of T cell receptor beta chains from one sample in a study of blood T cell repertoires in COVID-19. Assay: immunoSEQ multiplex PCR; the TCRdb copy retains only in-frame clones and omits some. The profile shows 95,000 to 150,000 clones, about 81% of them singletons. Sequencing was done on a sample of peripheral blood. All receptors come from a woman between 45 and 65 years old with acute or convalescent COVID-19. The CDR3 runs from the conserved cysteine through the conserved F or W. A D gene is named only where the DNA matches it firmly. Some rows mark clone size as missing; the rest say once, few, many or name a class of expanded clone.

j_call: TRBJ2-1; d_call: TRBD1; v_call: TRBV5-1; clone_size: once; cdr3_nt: TGCGCCAGCAGACCTGGACAGGGGGCGCGATACAATGAGCAGTTCTTC; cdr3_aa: CASRPGQGARYNEQFF
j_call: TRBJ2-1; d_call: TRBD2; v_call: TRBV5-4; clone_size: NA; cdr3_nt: TGTGCCAGCAGCTTTACTAGCGTCTCCTACAATGAGCAGTTCTTC; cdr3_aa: CASSFTSVSYNEQFF
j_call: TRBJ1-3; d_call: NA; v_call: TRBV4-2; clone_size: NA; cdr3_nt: TGTGCCAGCAGGCCAGGGTCCGGAAACACCATATATTTT; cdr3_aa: CASRPGSGNTIYF
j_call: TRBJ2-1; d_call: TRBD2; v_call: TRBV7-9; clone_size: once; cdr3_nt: TGTGCCACTAGCGGACGGTCCCAGGAGCAGTTCTTC; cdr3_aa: CATSGRSQEQFF
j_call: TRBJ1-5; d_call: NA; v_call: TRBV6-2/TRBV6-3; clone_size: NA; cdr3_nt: TGTGCCAGCAGTTCCTCTACAGGGCATCAGCCCCAGCATTTT; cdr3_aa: CASSSSTGHQPQHF
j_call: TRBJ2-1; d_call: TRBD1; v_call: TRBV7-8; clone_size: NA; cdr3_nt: TGTGCCAGCAGCTTAGAAGGGACAGGGTACAATGAGCAGTTCTTC; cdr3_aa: CASSLEGTGYNEQFF
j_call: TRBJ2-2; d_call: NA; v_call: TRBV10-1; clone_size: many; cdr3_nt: TGCGCCAGCAGCAGAGAACCAGGGCTGCCCGGGGAGCTGTTTTTT; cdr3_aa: CASSREPGLPGELFF
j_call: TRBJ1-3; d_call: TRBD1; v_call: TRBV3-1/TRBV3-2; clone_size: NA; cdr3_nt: TGTGCCAGCAGCCTTGGACAGGGTGGAAACACCATATATTTT; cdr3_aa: CASSLGQGGNTIYF
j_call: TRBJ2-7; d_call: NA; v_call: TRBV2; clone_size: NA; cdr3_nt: TGTGCCAGCAGCCAAGCTACAGGGATCGAGCAGTACTTC; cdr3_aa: CASSQATGIEQYF
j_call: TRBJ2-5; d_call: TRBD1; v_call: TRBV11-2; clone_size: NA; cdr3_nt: TGTGCCAGCAGCCCTATCCCAGGGACAGGGGTGGATCAAGAGACCCAGTACTTC; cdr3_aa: CASSPIPGTGVDQETQYF
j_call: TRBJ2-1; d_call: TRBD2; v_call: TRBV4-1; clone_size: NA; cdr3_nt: TGCGCCAGCAGCCAAGATCCGCGGGGGGCAAGCGTGCAGTTCTTC; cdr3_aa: CASSQDPRGASVQFF
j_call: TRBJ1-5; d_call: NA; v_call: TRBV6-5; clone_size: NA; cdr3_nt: TGTGCCAGCAGGGGCCTGGTGGGGGGTCAGCCCCAGCATTTT; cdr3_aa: CASRGLVGGQPQHF
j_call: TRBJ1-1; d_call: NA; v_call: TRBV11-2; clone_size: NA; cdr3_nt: TGTGCCAGCAGCTTAAATCCGGGAACGAACACTGAAGCTTTCTTT; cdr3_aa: CASSLNPGTNTEAFF
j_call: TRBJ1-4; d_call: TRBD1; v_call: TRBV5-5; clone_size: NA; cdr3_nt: TGTGCCAGCAGCTTGGAAGGGGACAGACAGGGCCATAATGAAAAACTGTTTTTT; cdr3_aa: CASSLEGDRQGHNEKLFF
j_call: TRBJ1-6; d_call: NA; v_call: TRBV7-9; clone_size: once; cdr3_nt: TGTGCCAGCAGCTTCTGGACAACCAGCTCCTATAATTCACCCCTCCACTTT; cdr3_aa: CASSFWTTSSYNSPLHF